This T cell receptor (beta chain) was retrieved from a study of blood T cell repertoires in COVID-19 (dated by TCRdb to the early 2020s). Regarding the complete study: Collaborator samples came from the United States, Italy and Spain and covered acute and convalescent phases of COVID-19. The prospective study material was composed of cDNA or gDNA derived from T cells, B-cell-depleted T cells, or PBMCs. Subjects who had been exposed to COVID-19, were actively infected with it, or had recovered from it provided the deeply sampled blood TCRbeta repertoires that made up the dataset. A freely available public database, intended as a resource for researchers studying the immune response to SARS-CoV-2, is where the repertoires were released. The samples were drawn from the first 160 participants of the ongoing ImmuneRACE study and from 950 to 1,500 subjects provided by 6 global collaborators. Nearly every sample came with metadata listing a de-identified subject ID, COVID-19 status, age in years and sex. HLA class I and class II types, where available, came from metadata supplied by the sample provider rather than from assay-based typing.

The collaborating institutions used their own protocols to collect whole blood in K2EDTA tubes. For TCRbeta analysis, collaborators shipped samples as frozen whole blood, isolated PBMCs, or DNA extracted from either of those sample types. The V end loses 6 bases and the J end loses 5 bases, and a stretch of 10 bases separates them. The CDR3 contains 12 residues, cysteine and phenylalanine counted. Just the 36-base CDR3 DNA is kept, in frame starting at base 1. Study-wide conclusions, independent of this receptor: Clinical and demographic metadata were provided uncurated, with the amount varying by source and participant.

The immunoSEQ Assay, a bias-controlled multiplex PCR, was used to amplify TCRbeta CDR3 regions from genomic DNA. On the study's bioinformatics: The number of nucleated cells in each sample was estimated from the amplification of reference gene primers within the assay. To quantify the absolute abundance of each unique TCRbeta CDR3 rearrangement, sequence reads were collapsed and filtered. For each sample, productive Simpson clonality was calculated by taking the square root of Simpson's diversity index across productive rearrangements. This is the immuneACCESS table as TCRdb keeps it, with only in-frame sequences that have V and J called. A part of the clones is gone; compared with another copy, unresolved V genes explain less than half, and the rest is unexplained. V, J and clone size reflect that table, while D and trimming were determined from the DNA. This sample gives about 110,000 clones in total; approximately 79% of them show up just once. Clones ranked in the top ten supply 20% to 25% of the sample.

Comment on this clone: The specificity of this receptor is unknown. No base-level quality is on record; no much larger clone is a single base apart.

The sequencing input was peripheral blood. Recombination connected TRBV12-3 or TRBV12-4 to TRBJ1-1; no D segment can be confidently identified. The receptor's source is a man aged 65 to 79 with active or convalescent COVID-19. The DNA sequence is TGTGCCAGCAGCCGAGGGTATACTGAAGCTTTCTTT. It codes for CASSRGYTEAFF.